The entry below gives a single T cell receptor (beta chain) sequence along with its context. Germline V gives CDR1 SGDLS, CDR2 YYNGEE. CDR3 length equals 18 residues. V dropped 0 bases and J dropped 4; count of bases not matched to a gene: 13. The repertoire was sequenced with immunoSEQ multiplex PCR; TCRdb's copy has only in-frame clones and lacks some. The data hold fewer than 250,000 clones, with about 81% observed a single time. These data originate in a study of blood T cell repertoires in COVID-19. Those enrolled, adults aged roughly 18 to 100 years, came from about two dozen US areas. Specimen: PBMCs or T cells enriched from blood (not recorded which). The J gene is TRBJ1-3, the V gene TRBV9; TRBD1 aligns across 7 bases. This clonotype was obtained from a woman aged 25-40 years who had recovered from COVID-19. CDR3 amino acids: CASSVAFGNRGIGNTIYF. The CDR3 nucleotides are TGTGCCAGCAGCGTAGCTTTCGGGAACAGGGGTATAGGAAACACCATATATTTT.